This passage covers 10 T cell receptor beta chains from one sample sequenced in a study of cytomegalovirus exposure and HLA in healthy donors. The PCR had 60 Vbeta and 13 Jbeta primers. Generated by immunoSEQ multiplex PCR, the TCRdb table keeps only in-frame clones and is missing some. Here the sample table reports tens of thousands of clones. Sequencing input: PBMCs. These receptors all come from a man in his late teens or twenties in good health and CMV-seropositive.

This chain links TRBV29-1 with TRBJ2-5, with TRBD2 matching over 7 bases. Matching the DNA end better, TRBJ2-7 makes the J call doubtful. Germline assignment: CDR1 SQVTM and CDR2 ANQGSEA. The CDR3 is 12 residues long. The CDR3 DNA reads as TGCAGCGTGGGGGTGGGGGGGTACGAGCAGTACTTC. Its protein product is CSVGVGGYEQYF.

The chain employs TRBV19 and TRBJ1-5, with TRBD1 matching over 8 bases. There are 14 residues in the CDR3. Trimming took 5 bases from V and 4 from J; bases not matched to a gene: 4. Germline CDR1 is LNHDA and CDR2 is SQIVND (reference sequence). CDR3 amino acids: CASSPGGRNQPQHF. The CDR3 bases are TGTGCCAGTAGTCCAGGGGGCCGGAATCAGCCCCAGCATTTT.

The CDR3 DNA is TGTGCCAGCAGCCTGCCCGACAGGGGGCGTTACGAGCAGTACTTC. Its translation: CASSLPDRGRYEQYF. The chain combines TRBV6-6 with TRBJ2-7; 10 bases match TRBD1. The ends lost 6 bases at V and 4 bases at J; junction bases unmatched: 9. This CDR3 has 15 residues. Germline V gene data show CDR1 as MNHNY and CDR2 as SVGAGI (reference sequence).

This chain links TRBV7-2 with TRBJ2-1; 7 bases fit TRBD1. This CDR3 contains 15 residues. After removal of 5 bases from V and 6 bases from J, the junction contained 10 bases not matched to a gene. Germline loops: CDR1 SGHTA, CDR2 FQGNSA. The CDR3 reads CASSQGQISFNEQFF. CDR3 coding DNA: TGTGCCAGCAGCCAGGGACAGATAAGTTTCAATGAGCAGTTCTTC.

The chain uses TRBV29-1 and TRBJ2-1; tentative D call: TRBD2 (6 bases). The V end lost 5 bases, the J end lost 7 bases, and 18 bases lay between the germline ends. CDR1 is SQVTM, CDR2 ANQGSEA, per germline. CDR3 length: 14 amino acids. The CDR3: CSVTFWRESNEQFF. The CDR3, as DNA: TGCAGCGTTACTTTTTGGAGGGAGAGTAATGAGCAGTTCTTC.

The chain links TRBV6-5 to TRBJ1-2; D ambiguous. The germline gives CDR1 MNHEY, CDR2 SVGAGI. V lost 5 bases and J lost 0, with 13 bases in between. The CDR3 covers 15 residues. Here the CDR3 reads CASSLGEGSNYGYTF. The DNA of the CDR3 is TGTGCCAGCAGTCTCGGGGAGGGCTCTAACTATGGCTACACCTTC.

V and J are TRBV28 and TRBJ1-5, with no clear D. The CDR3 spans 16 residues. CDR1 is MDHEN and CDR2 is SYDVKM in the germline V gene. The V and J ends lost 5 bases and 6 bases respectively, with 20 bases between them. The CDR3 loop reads CASSGSPGSRSQPQHF. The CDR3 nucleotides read TGTGCCAGCAGTGGCTCCCCCGGGAGCCGGAGTCAGCCCCAGCATTTT.

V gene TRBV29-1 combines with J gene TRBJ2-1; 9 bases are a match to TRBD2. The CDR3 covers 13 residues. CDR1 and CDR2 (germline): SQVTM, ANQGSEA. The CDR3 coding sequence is TGCAGTGGTGCTAGCGGGATTGTGGATGAGCAGTTCTTC. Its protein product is CSGASGIVDEQFF.

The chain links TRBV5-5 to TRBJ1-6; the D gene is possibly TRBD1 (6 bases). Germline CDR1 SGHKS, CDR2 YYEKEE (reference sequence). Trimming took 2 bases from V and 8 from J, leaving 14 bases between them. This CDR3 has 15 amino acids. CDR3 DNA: TGTGCCAGCAGCTTACAGGGAATCTCTTATTCACCCCTCCACTTT. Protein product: CASSLQGISYSPLHF.

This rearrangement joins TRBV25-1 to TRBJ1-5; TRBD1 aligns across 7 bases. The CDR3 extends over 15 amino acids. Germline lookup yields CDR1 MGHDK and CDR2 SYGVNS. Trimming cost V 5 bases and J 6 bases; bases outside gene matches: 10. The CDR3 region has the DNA TGTGCCAGCAGTTCCGGGGGGGAGGGGGCTCAGCCCCAGCATTTT. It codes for CASSSGGEGAQPQHF. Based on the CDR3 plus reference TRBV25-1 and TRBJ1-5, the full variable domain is EADIYQTPRYLVIGTGKKITLECSQTMGHDKMYWYQQDPGMELHLIHYSYGVNSTEKGDLSSESTVSRIRTEHFPLTLESARPSHTSQYLCASSSGGEGAQPQHFGDGTRLSIL.